The rows below give T cell receptor beta chains drawn from one sample of a study of cytomegalovirus exposure and HLA in healthy donors. Libraries were prepared by immunoSEQ multiplex PCR; TCRdb keeps only in-frame clonotypes and omits some of them. Of tens of thousands of clones in the sample, roughly 86% were seen once. The sequenced material came from PBMCs. The receptors were sampled from a man aged 25-40 years in good health and CMV-seropositive. Both conserved end residues are part of each CDR3. Fields, in order: D gene, clone size, V gene, J gene, CDR3 protein, CDR3 DNA. The D gene is left open where the match is weak. Clone size, where shown, is once, few, many, or a class for clones that have expanded.

TRBD1	NA	TRBV7-9	TRBJ2-7	CASSPSGQSYEQYF	TGTGCCAGCAGCCCTTCGGGACAGTCCTACGAGCAGTACTTC
NA	NA	TRBV7-2	TRBJ2-3	CASSSRGGTDTQYF	TGTGCCAGCAGTTCTCGGGGAGGCACAGATACGCAGTATTTT
NA	NA	TRBV9	TRBJ1-2	CASSVHGGYGYTF	TGTGCCAGCAGCGTTCACGGAGGGTATGGCTACACCTTC
NA	few	TRBV7-2	TRBJ1-2	CASSSGQTYGYTF	TGTGCCAGCAGCTCCGGACAAACCTATGGCTACACCTTC
TRBD2	few	TRBV4-1	TRBJ2-2	CASSQAPSGTGELFF	TGCGCCAGCAGCCAAGCCCCTAGCGGGACCGGGGAGCTGTTTTTT
NA	NA	TRBV7-8	TRBJ1-5	CASSLSPGRGQPQHF	TGTGCCAGCAGCCTTTCCCCGGGGAGGGGACAGCCCCAGCATTTT
TRBD1	few	TRBV9	TRBJ1-1	CASSTTGGEGAFF	TGTGCCAGCAGCACAACAGGGGGGGAGGGAGCTTTCTTT
NA	NA	TRBV2	TRBJ1-6	CASSDRQDSYSPLHF	TGTGCCAGCAGTGATCGACAGGACTCCTATTCACCCCTCCACTTT
NA	NA	TRBV10-3	TRBJ1-2	CAISESTGTYGYTF	TGTGCCATCAGTGAGTCGACAGGAACCTATGGCTACACCTTC
NA	NA	TRBV7-9	TRBJ1-2	CASSLEMELGYTF	TGTGCCAGCAGCTTAGAAATGGAGCTCGGCTACACCTTC
NA	NA	TRBV2	TRBJ2-7	CASSEYGGEQYF	TGTGCCAGCAGTGAGTACGGGGGCGAGCAGTACTTC
NA	once	TRBV2	TRBJ1-4	CASSEAGTQNEKLFF	TGTGCCAGCAGTGAAGCCGGGACTCAAAATGAAAAACTGTTTTTT
NA	NA	TRBV11-2	TRBJ2-7	CASSSRYEQYF	TGTGCCAGCAGCTCCCGTTACGAGCAGTACTTC
TRBD2	NA	TRBV27	TRBJ2-5	CASSFAGTSGGLPYF	TGTGCCAGCAGTTTTGCCGGGACTAGCGGGGGGCTGCCTTACTTC
NA	NA	TRBV6-1	TRBJ2-3	CASSEQVIGTDTQYF	TGTGCCAGCAGTGAACAGGTTATCGGCACAGATACGCAGTATTTT
NA	NA	TRBV7-9	TRBJ1-4	CASSLDAATNEKLFF	TGTGCCAGCAGCTTAGACGCAGCAACTAATGAAAAACTGTTTTTT
TRBD2	NA	TRBV29-1	TRBJ2-3	CSVRRGASTDTQYF	TGCAGCGTAAGGCGGGGGGCTAGCACAGATACGCAGTATTTT
NA	NA	TRBV19	TRBJ1-5	CASSIVSLGLRDNNQPQHF	TGTGCCAGTAGTATAGTTTCCTTAGGACTCCGGGACAACAATCAGCCCCAGCATTTT
TRBD1	NA	TRBV6-1	TRBJ2-7	CASSGSGQGGSAQYF	TGTGCCAGCAGCGGATCCGGACAGGGGGGCTCAGCGCAGTACTTC
TRBD1	NA	TRBV28	TRBJ1-5	CASSSITGGLSNQPQHF	TGTGCCAGCAGCTCAATTACAGGGGGCCTTAGCAATCAGCCCCAGCATTTT
TRBD1	NA	TRBV11-3	TRBJ2-5	CASSLGYRGEQETQYF	TGTGCCAGCAGCTTAGGTTACAGGGGAGAGCAAGAGACCCAGTACTTC
NA	NA	TRBV10-2	TRBJ2-7	CASSSDRTYEQYF	TGCGCCAGCAGTTCTGACAGAACCTACGAGCAGTACTTC
NA	NA	TRBV15	TRBJ2-5	CATSRDTGILGTQYF	TGTGCCACCAGCAGAGACACAGGGATCTTAGGGACCCAGTACTTC
TRBD1	NA	TRBV28	TRBJ1-2	CASRRQGSYYGYTF	TGTGCCAGCAGAAGACAGGGGTCTTACTATGGCTACACCTTC
TRBD1	NA	TRBV10-3	TRBJ2-1	CAIRQGSNEQFF	TGTGCCATCAGACAGGGGAGCAATGAGCAGTTCTTC
TRBD1	NA	TRBV7-3	TRBJ1-2	CASSSTDRVHGYTF	TGTGCCAGCAGCTCAACGGACAGGGTTCATGGCTACACCTTC
TRBD1	NA	TRBV27	TRBJ1-4	CASRSPPGTGSEKLFF	TGTGCCAGCAGAAGTCCCCCCGGGACAGGGTCTGAAAAACTGTTTTTT
NA	NA	TRBV4-1	TRBJ1-3	CASGQESGQSSGNTIYF	TGCGCCAGCGGCCAAGAAAGTGGGCAGAGCTCTGGAAACACCATATATTTT
NA	NA	TRBV11-2	TRBJ2-1	CASSLAQGNEQFF	TGTGCCAGCAGCTTAGCACAGGGTAATGAGCAGTTCTTC
NA	NA	TRBV10-3	TRBJ2-7	CAISDTRSEQYF	TGTGCCATCAGTGACACTAGATCCGAGCAGTACTTC
TRBD2	NA	TRBV11-2	TRBJ2-1	CASSLRAGGHEQFF	TGTGCCAGCAGCTTAAGGGCGGGAGGGCATGAGCAGTTCTTC
NA	NA	TRBV4-1	TRBJ2-1	CASSLAVGFYNEQFF	TGCGCCAGCAGCCTAGCAGTGGGTTTCTACAATGAGCAGTTCTTC
TRBD2	NA	TRBV27	TRBJ2-7	CASSSRLAGSYEQYF	TGTGCCAGCAGTTCCCGACTAGCGGGGTCCTACGAGCAGTACTTC
TRBD2	NA	TRBV5-1	TRBJ2-5	CASSSGSGGQETQYF	TGCGCCAGCAGCTCTGGTAGCGGGGGACAAGAGACCCAGTACTTC
TRBD1	NA	TRBV4-1	TRBJ2-3	CASSRETGGYFTDTQYF	TGCGCCAGCAGCCGAGAGACAGGGGGCTATTTCACAGATACGCAGTATTTT
TRBD2	NA	TRBV5-1	TRBJ2-7	CASSSLARAYEQYF	TGCGCCAGCAGCTCACTAGCGCGGGCCTACGAGCAGTACTTC
TRBD1	NA	TRBV5-1	TRBJ2-5	CASSAAGTGEETQYF	TGCGCCAGCAGCGCGGCCGGGACAGGGGAAGAGACCCAGTACTTC
TRBD1	few	TRBV27	TRBJ1-2	CASRQYRGPSSGYGYTF	TGTGCCAGCAGGCAATACAGGGGTCCTTCCTCGGGATATGGCTACACCTTC
NA	few	TRBV5-1	TRBJ1-2	CASSLDPTNYGYTF	TGCGCCAGCAGCTTGGACCCTACTAACTATGGCTACACCTTC
NA	NA	TRBV19	TRBJ2-1	CASSMDSPAQQFF	TGTGCCAGTAGCATGGACAGCCCGGCGCAGCAGTTCTTC
TRBD1	NA	TRBV5-1	TRBJ2-7	CASSLGGTGPYEQYF	TGCGCCAGCAGCTTGGGGGGGACAGGCCCCTACGAGCAGTACTTC
NA	NA	TRBV10-3	TRBJ2-7	CATIREGQSEQYF	TGTGCCACCATCAGAGAGGGTCAGTCCGAGCAGTACTTC
TRBD2	NA	TRBV11-2	TRBJ2-2	CASSLDQWTSGLAGELFF	TGTGCCAGCAGCTTAGATCAGTGGACTAGCGGATTAGCCGGGGAGCTGTTTTTT
NA	NA	TRBV10-3	TRBJ2-7	CAISLGGGSSYEQYF	TGTGCCATCAGCCTAGGGGGTGGGAGCTCCTACGAGCAGTACTTC
NA	NA	TRBV18	TRBJ2-1	CASSPREVAAAGNEQFF	TGTGCCAGCTCACCGAGAGAAGTAGCGGCGGCGGGGAATGAGCAGTTCTTC
TRBD2	NA	TRBV7-8	TRBJ2-1	CASRRVGTSGRRNKNEQFF	TGTGCCAGCAGGCGCGTCGGGACTAGCGGGAGGCGGAATAAAAATGAGCAGTTCTTC
NA	NA	TRBV11-2	TRBJ2-7	CASSLQRLSSYEQYF	TGTGCCAGCAGCTTACAGCGCCTAAGCTCCTACGAGCAGTACTTC
NA	NA	TRBV2	TRBJ2-3	CASSALGVGSTDTQYF	TGTGCCAGCAGTGCGCTAGGGGTAGGGAGCACAGATACGCAGTATTTT
NA	NA	TRBV19	TRBJ1-5	CASSIDLDIPSNQPQHF	TGTGCCAGTAGTATAGACCTGGACATCCCTAGCAATCAGCCCCAGCATTTT
TRBD2	NA	TRBV14	TRBJ2-1	CASSLGLAGISYNEQFF	TGTGCCAGCAGCCTAGGACTAGCGGGTATCTCCTACAATGAGCAGTTCTTC
TRBD2	NA	TRBV7-9	TRBJ2-7	CASSSASGRASYEQYF	TGTGCCAGCAGCTCCGCTAGCGGGAGGGCCTCCTACGAGCAGTACTTC
NA	NA	TRBV4-2	TRBJ1-1	CASSIGGFTEAFF	TGTGCCAGCAGCATTGGAGGTTTCACTGAAGCTTTCTTT
NA	NA	TRBV5-1	TRBJ2-2	CASSLAAVKNTGELFF	TGCGCCAGCAGCTTGGCGGCGGTTAAGAACACCGGGGAGCTGTTTTTT
TRBD1	NA	TRBV5-1	TRBJ2-3	CASSLGTVKDTQYF	TGCGCCAGCAGCCTCGGGACAGTGAAAGATACGCAGTATTTT
NA	few	TRBV6-1	TRBJ2-3	CASSEWHSSTDTQYF	TGTGCCAGCAGTGAATGGCACAGTAGTACAGATACGCAGTATTTT
NA	NA	TRBV4-1	TRBJ1-4	CASSQDGRNNEKLFF	TGCGCCAGCAGCCAAGATGGGCGAAACAATGAAAAACTGTTTTTT
NA	NA	TRBV5-5	TRBJ2-7	CASSFDRRTYEQYF	TGTGCCAGCAGCTTCGACAGGCGGACCTACGAGCAGTACTTC